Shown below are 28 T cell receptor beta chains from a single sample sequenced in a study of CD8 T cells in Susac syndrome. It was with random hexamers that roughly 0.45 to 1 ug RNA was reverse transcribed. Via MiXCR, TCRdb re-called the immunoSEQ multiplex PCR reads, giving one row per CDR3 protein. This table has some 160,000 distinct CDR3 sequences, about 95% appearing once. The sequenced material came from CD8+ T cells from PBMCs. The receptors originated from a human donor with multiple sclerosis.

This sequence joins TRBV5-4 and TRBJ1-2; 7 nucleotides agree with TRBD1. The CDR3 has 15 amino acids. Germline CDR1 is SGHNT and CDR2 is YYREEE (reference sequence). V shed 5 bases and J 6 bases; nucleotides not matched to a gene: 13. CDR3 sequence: CASRTGTGEGNGYTF. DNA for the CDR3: TGTGCCAGCAGAACCGGAACAGGGGAAGGAAATGGCTACACCTTC.

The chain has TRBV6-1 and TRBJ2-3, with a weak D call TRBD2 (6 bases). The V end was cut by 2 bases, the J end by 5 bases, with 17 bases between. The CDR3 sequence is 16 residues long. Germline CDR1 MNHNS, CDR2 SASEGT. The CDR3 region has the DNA TGTGCCAGCAGTGAAAGGTTCGCGGGAACACAAGATACGCAGTATTTT. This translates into CASSERFAGTQDTQYF.

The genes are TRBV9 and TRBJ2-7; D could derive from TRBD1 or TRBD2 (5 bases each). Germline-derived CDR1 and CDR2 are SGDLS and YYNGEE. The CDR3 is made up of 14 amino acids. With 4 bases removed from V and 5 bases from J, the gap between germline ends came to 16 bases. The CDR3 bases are TGTGCCAGCAGCCACCACGGGACGGTAGACGAGCAGTACTTC. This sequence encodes CASSHHGTVDEQYF.

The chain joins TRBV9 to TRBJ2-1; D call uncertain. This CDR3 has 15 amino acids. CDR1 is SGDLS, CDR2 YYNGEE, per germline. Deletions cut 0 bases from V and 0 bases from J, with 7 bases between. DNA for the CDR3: TGTGCCAGCAGCGTAGAGGCAGGCTCCTACAATGAGCAGTTCTTC. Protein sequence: CASSVEAGSYNEQFF. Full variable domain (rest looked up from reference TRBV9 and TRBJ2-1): DSGVTQTPKHLITATGQRVTLRCSPRSGDLSVYWYQQSLDQGLQFLIQYYNGEERAKGNILERFSAQQFPDLHSELNLSSLELGDSALYFCASSVEAGSYNEQFFGPGTRLTVL.

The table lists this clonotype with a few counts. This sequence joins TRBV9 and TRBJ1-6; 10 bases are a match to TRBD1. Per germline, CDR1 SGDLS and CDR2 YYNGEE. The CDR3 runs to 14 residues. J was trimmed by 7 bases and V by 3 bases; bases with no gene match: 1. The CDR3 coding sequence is TGTGCCAGCAGCGGGGGACAGGGGAATTCACCCCTCCACTTT. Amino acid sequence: CASSGGQGNSPLHF.

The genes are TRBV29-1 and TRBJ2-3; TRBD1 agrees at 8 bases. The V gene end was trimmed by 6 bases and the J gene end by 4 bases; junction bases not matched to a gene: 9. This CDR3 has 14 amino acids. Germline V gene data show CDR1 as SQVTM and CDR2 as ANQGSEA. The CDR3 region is CSVPVAGGPDTQYF. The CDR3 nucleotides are TGCAGCGTCCCCGTGGCAGGGGGCCCAGATACGCAGTATTTT.

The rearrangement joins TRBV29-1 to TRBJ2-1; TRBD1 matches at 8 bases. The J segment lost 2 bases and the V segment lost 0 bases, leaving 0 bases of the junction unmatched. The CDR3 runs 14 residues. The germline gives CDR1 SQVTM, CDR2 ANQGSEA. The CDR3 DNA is TGCAGCGTTGAAGAACAGGGGGCCTACAATGAGCAGTTCTTC. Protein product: CSVEEQGAYNEQFF.

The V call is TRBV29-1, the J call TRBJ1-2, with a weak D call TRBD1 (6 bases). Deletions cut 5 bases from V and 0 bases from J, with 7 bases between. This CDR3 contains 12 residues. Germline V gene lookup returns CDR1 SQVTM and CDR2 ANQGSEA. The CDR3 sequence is CSVRQANYGYTF. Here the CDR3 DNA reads TGCAGCGTTAGACAGGCTAACTATGGCTACACCTTC.

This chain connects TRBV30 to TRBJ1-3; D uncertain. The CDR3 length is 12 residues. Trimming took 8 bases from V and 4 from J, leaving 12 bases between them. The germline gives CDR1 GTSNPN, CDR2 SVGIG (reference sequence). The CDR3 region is CAGNPMGNTIYF. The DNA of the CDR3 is TGTGCCGGTAATCCGATGGGAAACACCATATATTTT.

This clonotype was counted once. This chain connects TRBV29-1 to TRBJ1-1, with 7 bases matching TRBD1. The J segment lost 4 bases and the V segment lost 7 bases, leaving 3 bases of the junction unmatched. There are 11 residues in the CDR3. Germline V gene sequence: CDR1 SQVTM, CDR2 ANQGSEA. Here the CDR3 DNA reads TGCAGCGGCACAGGGGTCACTGAAGCTTTCTTT. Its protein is CSGTGVTEAFF.

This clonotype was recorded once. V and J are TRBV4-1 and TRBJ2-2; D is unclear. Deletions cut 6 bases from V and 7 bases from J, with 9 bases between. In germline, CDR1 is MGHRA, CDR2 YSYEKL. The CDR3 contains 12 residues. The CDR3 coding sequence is TGCGCCAGCAGTCATGCGTACGGGGAGCTGTTTTTT. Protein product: CASSHAYGELFF.

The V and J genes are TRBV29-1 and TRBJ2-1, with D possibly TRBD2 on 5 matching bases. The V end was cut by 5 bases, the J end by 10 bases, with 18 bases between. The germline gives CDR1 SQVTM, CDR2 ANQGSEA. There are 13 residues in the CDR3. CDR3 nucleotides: TGCAGCGTTACCCATTCAAGGACTTGGGAGCAGTTCTTC. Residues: CSVTHSRTWEQFF.

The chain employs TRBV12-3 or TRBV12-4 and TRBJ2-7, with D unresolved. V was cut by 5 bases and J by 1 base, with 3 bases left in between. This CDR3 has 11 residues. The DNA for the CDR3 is TGTGCCAGCAGTGTATCCTACGAGCAGTACTTC. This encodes CASSVSYEQYF.

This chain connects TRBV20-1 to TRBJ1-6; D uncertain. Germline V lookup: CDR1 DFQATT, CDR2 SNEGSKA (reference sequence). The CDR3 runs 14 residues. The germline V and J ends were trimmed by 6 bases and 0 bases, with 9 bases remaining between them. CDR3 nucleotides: TGCAGTGCGTTTGAGAGCTCCTATAATTCACCCCTCCACTTT. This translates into CSAFESSYNSPLHF.

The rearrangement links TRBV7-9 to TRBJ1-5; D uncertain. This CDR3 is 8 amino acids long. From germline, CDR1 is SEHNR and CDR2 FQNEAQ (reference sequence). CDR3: CALQPQHF. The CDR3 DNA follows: TGTGCTTTACAGCCCCAGCATTTT.

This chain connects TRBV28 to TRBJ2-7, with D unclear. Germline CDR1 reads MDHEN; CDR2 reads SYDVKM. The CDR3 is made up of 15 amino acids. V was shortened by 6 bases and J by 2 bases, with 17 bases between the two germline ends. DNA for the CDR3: TGTGCCAGCAGCTTCCTCGGCGGAACGGCCTACGAGCAGTACTTC. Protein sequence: CASSFLGGTAYEQYF.

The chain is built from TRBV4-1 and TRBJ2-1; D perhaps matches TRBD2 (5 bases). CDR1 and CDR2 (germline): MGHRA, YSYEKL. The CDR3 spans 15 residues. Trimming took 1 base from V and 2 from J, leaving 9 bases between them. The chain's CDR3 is CASSQGAATYNEQFF. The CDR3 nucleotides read TGCGCCAGCAGCCAAGGAGCGGCCACCTACAATGAGCAGTTCTTC.

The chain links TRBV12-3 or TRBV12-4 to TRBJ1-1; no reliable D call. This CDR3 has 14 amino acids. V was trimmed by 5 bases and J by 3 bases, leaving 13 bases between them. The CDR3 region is CASSLVETYTEAFF. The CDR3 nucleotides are TGTGCCAGCAGTCTCGTGGAGACATACACTGAAGCTTTCTTT.

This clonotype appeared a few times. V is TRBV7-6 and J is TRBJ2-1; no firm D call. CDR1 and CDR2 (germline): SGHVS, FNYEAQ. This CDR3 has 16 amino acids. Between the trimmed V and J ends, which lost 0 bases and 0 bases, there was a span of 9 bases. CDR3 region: CASSLAGPSSYNEQFF. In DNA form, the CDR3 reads TGTGCCAGCAGCTTAGCGGGTCCTAGCTCCTACAATGAGCAGTTCTTC.

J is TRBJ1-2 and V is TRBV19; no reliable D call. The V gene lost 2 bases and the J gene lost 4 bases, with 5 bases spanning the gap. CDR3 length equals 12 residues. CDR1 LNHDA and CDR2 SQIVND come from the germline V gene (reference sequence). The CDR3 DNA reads TGTGCCAGTAGTATATCGGTCTATGGCTACACCTTC. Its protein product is CASSISVYGYTF.

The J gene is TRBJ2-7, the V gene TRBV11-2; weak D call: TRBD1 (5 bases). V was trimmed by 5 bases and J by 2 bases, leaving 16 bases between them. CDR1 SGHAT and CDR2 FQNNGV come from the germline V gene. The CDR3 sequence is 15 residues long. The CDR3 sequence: CASSRFADSTYEQYF. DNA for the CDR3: TGTGCCAGCAGCCGGTTCGCAGACAGTACCTACGAGCAGTACTTC. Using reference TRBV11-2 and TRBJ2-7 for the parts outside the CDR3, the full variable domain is EAGVAQSPRYKIIEKRQSVAFWCNPISGHATLYWYQQILGQGPKLLIQFQNNGVVDDSQLPKDRFSAERLKGVDSTLKIQPAKLEDSAVYLCASSRFADSTYEQYFGPGTRLTVT.

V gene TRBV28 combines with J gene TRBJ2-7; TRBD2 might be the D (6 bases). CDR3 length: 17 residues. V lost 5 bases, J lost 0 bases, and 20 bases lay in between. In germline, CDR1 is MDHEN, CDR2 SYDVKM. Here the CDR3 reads CASSQSFGTPISYEQYF. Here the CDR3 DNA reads TGTGCCAGCAGTCAATCCTTTGGGACTCCCATCTCCTACGAGCAGTACTTC.

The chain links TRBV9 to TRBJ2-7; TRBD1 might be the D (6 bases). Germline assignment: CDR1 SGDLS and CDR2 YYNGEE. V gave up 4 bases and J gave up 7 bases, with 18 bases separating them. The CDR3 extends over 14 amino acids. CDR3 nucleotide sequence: TGTGCCAGCAGCTCTCCGGGACACCCTTGGGAGCAGTACTTC. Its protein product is CASSSPGHPWEQYF. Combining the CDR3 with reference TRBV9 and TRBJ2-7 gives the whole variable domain DSGVTQTPKHLITATGQRVTLRCSPRSGDLSVYWYQQSLDQGLQFLIQYYNGEERAKGNILERFSAQQFPDLHSELNLSSLELGDSALYFCASSSPGHPWEQYFGPGTRLTVT.

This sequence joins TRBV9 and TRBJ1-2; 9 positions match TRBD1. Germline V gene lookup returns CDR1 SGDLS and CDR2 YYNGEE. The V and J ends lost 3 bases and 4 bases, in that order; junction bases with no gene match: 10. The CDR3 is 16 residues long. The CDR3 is CASSGAYRGLFYGYTF. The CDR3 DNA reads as TGTGCCAGCAGCGGAGCCTACAGGGGGCTTTTCTATGGCTACACCTTC.

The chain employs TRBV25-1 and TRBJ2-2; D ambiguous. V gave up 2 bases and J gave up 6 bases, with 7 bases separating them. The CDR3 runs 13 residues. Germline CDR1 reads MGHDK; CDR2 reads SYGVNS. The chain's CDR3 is CASSELTAGELFF. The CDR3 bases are TGTGCCAGCAGTGAACTAACAGCCGGGGAGCTGTTTTTT.

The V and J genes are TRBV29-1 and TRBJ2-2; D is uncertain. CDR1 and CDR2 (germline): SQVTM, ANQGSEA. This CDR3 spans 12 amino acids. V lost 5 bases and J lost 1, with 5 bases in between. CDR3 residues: CSVHKNTGELFF. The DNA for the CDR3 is TGCAGCGTTCATAAGAACACCGGGGAGCTGTTTTTT.

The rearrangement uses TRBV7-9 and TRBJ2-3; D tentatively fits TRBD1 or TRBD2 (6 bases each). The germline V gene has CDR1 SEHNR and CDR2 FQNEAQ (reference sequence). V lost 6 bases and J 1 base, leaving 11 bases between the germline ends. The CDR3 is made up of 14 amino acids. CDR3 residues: CASRGGGGTDTQYF. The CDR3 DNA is TGTGCCAGCAGGGGGGGCGGCGGCACAGATACGCAGTATTTT.

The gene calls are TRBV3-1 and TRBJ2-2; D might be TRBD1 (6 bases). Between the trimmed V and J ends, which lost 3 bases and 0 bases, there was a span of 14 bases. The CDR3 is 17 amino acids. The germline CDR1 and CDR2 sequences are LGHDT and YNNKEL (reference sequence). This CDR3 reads CASSQGKDSPNTGELFF. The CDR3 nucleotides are TGTGCCAGCAGCCAGGGGAAGGACAGTCCGAACACCGGGGAGCTGTTTTTT.